Shown below are 23 T cell receptor beta chains from a single sample sequenced in a study of blood T cell repertoires in COVID-19. Only in-frame clones appear in the TCRdb table, and some are missing; sequencing was by immunoSEQ multiplex PCR. The sample includes tens of thousands of clones, approximately 85% of them seen just once. The sample consisted of peripheral blood. These receptors all come from a human donor in a cohort sampled during active COVID-19.

This clone came up once. This chain links TRBV27 with TRBJ1-4, with TRBD1 identical over 8 bases. This CDR3 region has 16 residues. CDR1 and CDR2 (germline): MNHEY, SMNVEV (reference sequence). Trimming at V came to 4 bases and at J to 8 bases, leaving 12 bases not matched to a gene. This CDR3 is CASSSRSGGRVEKLFF. The CDR3 nucleotides read TGTGCCAGCAGTTCGCGTTCAGGGGGCAGGGTCGAAAAACTGTTTTTT.

This clone was observed a single time. The gene calls are TRBV7-9 and TRBJ2-2, with TRBD2 as a possible D gene (5 bases). The germline V gene has CDR1 SEHNR and CDR2 FQNEAQ (reference sequence). V lost 2 bases and J 1 base, leaving 17 bases between the germline ends. This CDR3 has 18 amino acids. The CDR3 sequence is CASSLLASSYKNTGELFF. As DNA, the CDR3 is TGTGCCAGCAGCTTACTCGCTAGCAGCTATAAGAACACCGGGGAGCTGTTTTTT.

The V call is TRBV28, the J call TRBJ1-5; 8 positions agree with TRBD1. The trim removed 3 bases at V and 6 bases at J, leaving 10 bases unmatched. The germline gives CDR1 MDHEN, CDR2 SYDVKM. The CDR3 length is 16 residues. DNA for the CDR3: TGTGCCAGCAGTTTCCGGGCAGGGGGCAATCCTCAGCCCCAGCATTTT. This gives the protein CASSFRAGGNPQPQHF. Using reference TRBV28 and TRBJ1-5 for the parts outside the CDR3, the full variable domain is DVKVTQSSRYLVKRTGEKVFLECVQDMDHENMFWYRQDPGLGLRLIYFSYDVKMKEKGDIPEGYSVSREKKERFSLILESASTNQTSMYLCASSFRAGGNPQPQHFGDGTRLSIL.

The rearrangement joins TRBV3-1 (or the pseudogene TRBV3-2) to TRBJ2-1, with D possibly matching TRBD2 (5 bases). CDR1 LGHDT and CDR2 YNNKEL come from the germline V gene (reference sequence). V was trimmed by 4 bases and J by 3 bases, leaving 13 bases between them. CDR3 size: 15 residues. The chain's CDR3 is CASSRTGSLYNEQFF. The CDR3 DNA reads as TGTGCCAGCAGCCGGACGGGGTCCCTCTACAATGAGCAGTTCTTC.

The chain links TRBV28 to TRBJ2-1, with 10 nucleotides matching TRBD2. This CDR3 is built from 14 residues. Per the germline V gene, CDR1 is MDHEN and CDR2 is SYDVKM. After removal of 4 bases from V and 6 bases from J, the junction contained 3 bases not matched to a gene. CDR3 nucleotide sequence: TGTGCCAGCAGTTCCCTAGCGGGAGTCAATGAGCAGTTCTTC. Translation: CASSSLAGVNEQFF.

This clone is termed medium-sized. The chain couples TRBV7-9 to TRBJ2-2, with TRBD2 matching over 14 bases. The CDR3 is 19 residues long. V lost 7 bases, J lost 4 bases, and 14 bases stayed unmatched. Germline CDR1 is SEHNR and CDR2 is FQNEAQ (reference sequence). The CDR3 region has the DNA TGTGCCAGCAATCCGCGACTAGCGGGGGGGCCCGGGGGCACCGGGGAGCTGTTTTTT. Residues: CASNPRLAGGPGGTGELFF.

CDR3 sequence reads: CASSPRTGRRGETQYF. The CDR3 DNA sequence: TGTGCCAGCAGTCCAAGGACAGGGCGTAGGGGGGAGACCCAGTACTTC. V is TRBV27 and J is TRBJ2-5; 8 bases match TRBD1. Germline CDR1 and CDR2: MNHEY and SMNVEV (reference sequence). The ends lost 5 bases at V and 5 bases at J; junction bases unmatched: 13. This CDR3 is built from 16 residues.

The CDR3 loop is CASSIGGGGGVYNEQFF. CDR3 coding DNA: TGTGCCAGTAGTATAGGAGGGGGCGGCGGGGTATACAATGAGCAGTTCTTC. The rearrangement links TRBV19 to TRBJ2-1, with D possibly TRBD1 on 7 matching bases. The ends were cut back, 1 base at V and 4 bases at J, with 17 bases in the middle. The CDR3 runs to 17 residues. Germline V gives CDR1 LNHDA, CDR2 SQIVND (reference sequence).

The chain employs TRBV6-5 and TRBJ2-1, with 8 bases matching TRBD1. Germline CDR1 is MNHEY and CDR2 is SVGAGI. The CDR3 loop spans 14 amino acids. J gave up 4 bases and V 6 bases, and 5 bases lay outside the gene matches. The CDR3 protein is CASSRGTGYNEQFF. In DNA, the CDR3 is TGTGCCAGCAGCCGGGGGACAGGATACAATGAGCAGTTCTTC.

The chain combines TRBV12-3 or TRBV12-4 with TRBJ1-4, with a tentative D call TRBD1 (5 bases). With 5 bases removed from V and 10 bases from J, the gap between germline ends came to 14 bases. The CDR3 runs 13 residues. The CDR3 here is CASSTGGKGKLFF. The CDR3 region has the DNA TGTGCCAGCAGTACAGGCGGCAAGGGAAAACTGTTTTTT.

The V call is TRBV5-5, the J call TRBJ2-1; a possible D gene is TRBD2 (6 bases). The CDR3 is made up of 14 amino acids. Germline CDR1 and CDR2: SGHKS and YYEKEE (reference sequence). V was pared by 6 bases and J by 6 bases, with 16 bases between. The CDR3 region is CASTTPGTRNEQFF. The DNA for the CDR3 is TGTGCCAGCACAACCCCGGGGACTCGCAATGAGCAGTTCTTC.

This clone has just a few counts. The chain carries TRBV7-9 and TRBJ1-1; a weak D match, TRBD1 (6 bases). Germline V gene data show CDR1 as SEHNR and CDR2 as FQNEAQ (reference sequence). This CDR3 contains 15 residues. V was clipped by 5 bases and J by 7 bases, with 20 bases between them. The CDR3 region is CASSPTPPRQDEAFF. CDR3 DNA sequence: TGTGCCAGCAGCCCTACACCCCCGCGACAGGATGAAGCTTTCTTT.

The chain combines TRBV4-1 with TRBJ1-4, with D possibly TRBD1 on 5 matching bases. There are 19 residues in the CDR3. Germline-derived CDR1 and CDR2 are MGHRA and YSYEKL. V shed 0 bases and J shed 4 bases, with 21 bases lying between them. The DNA for the CDR3 is TGCGCCAGCAGCCAAGATGTGAGGGTAGCGGGACGGCTTAATGAAAAACTGTTTTTT. It is translated as CASSQDVRVAGRLNEKLFF.

V usage is TRBV9 and J usage is TRBJ2-5; no clear D gene. The germline gives CDR1 SGDLS, CDR2 YYNGEE. The CDR3 extends over 13 amino acids. Trimming shortened V by 2 bases and J by 1 base, and 6 bases separated the two germline ends. The CDR3 protein is CASSVNSQETQYF. The CDR3 DNA is TGTGCCAGCAGCGTCAACTCCCAAGAGACCCAGTACTTC.

The V call is TRBV15, the J call TRBJ2-7; D is possibly TRBD1 (6 bases). Trimming took 3 bases from V and 3 from J, leaving 21 bases between them. The germline CDR1 and CDR2 sequences are LNHNV and YYDKDF (reference sequence). This CDR3 comprises 17 residues. The CDR3 region is CATSRPISRTEIYEQYF. DNA of the CDR3: TGTGCCACCAGCAGGCCGATTTCTCGGACAGAGATCTACGAGCAGTACTTC.

V is TRBV7-2 and J is TRBJ2-5, with 10 bases lining up with TRBD1. V was pared by 5 bases and J by 5 bases, with 2 bases of the junction left unmatched. Germline values: CDR1 SGHTA, CDR2 FQGNSA. The CDR3 is 13 residues long. CDR3 bases: TGTGCCAGCAGCGCGACAGGGGGCGAGACCCAGTACTTC. Translation: CASSATGGETQYF.

The chain joins TRBV5-1 to TRBJ2-1, with a possible D match to TRBD2 (5 bases). The V gene's germline CDR1 is SGHRS and CDR2 YFSETQ. This CDR3 is built from 13 residues. Between the trimmed V and J ends, which lost 4 bases and 10 bases, there was a span of 15 bases. The CDR3 DNA reads TGCGCCAGCAGCCTCTCGCGTGGAGGAGAGCAGTTCTTC. Amino acids: CASSLSRGGEQFF.

The chain recombines TRBV18 with TRBJ1-1, with D possibly matching TRBD1 (6 bases). Germline-derived CDR1 and CDR2 are KGHSH and LQKENI. V lost 4 bases, J lost 1 base, and 7 bases lay in between. The CDR3 contains 13 residues. The CDR3 nucleotides read TGTGCCAGCTCACGGGGACAGAACACTGAAGCTTTCTTT. Amino acid sequence: CASSRGQNTEAFF.

The chain uses TRBV9 and TRBJ2-1; TRBD2 aligns across 9 bases. Germline trimming cut 3 bases from V and 10 bases from J; bases unmatched to any gene: 14. Germline V gene sequence: CDR1 SGDLS, CDR2 YYNGEE. CDR3 length: 16 residues. The CDR3 DNA sequence: TGTGCCAGCAGCGCCGGCGGGAGGGCCAAACAAATGGAGCAGTTCTTC. Its translation is CASSAGGRAKQMEQFF.

The V call is TRBV15, the J call TRBJ2-2, with TRBD2 identical over 10 bases. The CDR3 consists of 18 residues. CDR1 is LNHNV and CDR2 is YYDKDF in the germline V gene (reference sequence). Trimming at V came to 6 bases and at J to 9 bases, leaving 19 bases not matched to a gene. The CDR3, as DNA: TGTGCCACCAGTACCCCCCGGGGGACTAGCGACCAAATTAGGGAGCTGTTTTTT. Protein product: CATSTPRGTSDQIRELFF.

V usage is TRBV6-2 or TRBV6-3 and J usage is TRBJ2-3, with D maybe TRBD2 (6 bases). The V end lost 4 bases, the J end lost 10 bases, and 21 bases lay between the germline ends. CDR1 and CDR2 from the germline V gene are MNHEY and SVGEGT. The CDR3 is 15 residues long. The CDR3 spells CASSFVGGDQEPQYF. In nucleotides, the CDR3 is TGTGCCAGCAGTTTTGTCGGGGGAGACCAAGAGCCGCAGTATTTT.

This chain's CDR3 is CASSQDGHRVDTEAFF. CDR3 nucleotides: TGTGCCAGCAGCCAAGATGGTCACAGGGTTGACACTGAAGCTTTCTTT. The J gene is TRBJ1-1, the V gene TRBV4-2, with D maybe TRBD1 (6 bases). CDR1 LGHNA and CDR2 YNFKEQ come from the germline V gene. V lost 0 bases to trimming and J lost 3 bases, with 14 bases between them. CDR3 size: 16 residues.

The J gene is TRBJ2-1, the V gene TRBV25-1; TRBD2 agrees at 7 bases. V lost 2 bases and J lost 9; bases outside the gene matches: 13. The CDR3 runs 16 residues. Germline-derived CDR1 and CDR2 are MGHDK and SYGVNS. DNA of the CDR3: TGTGCCAGCAGTGAAGTTATAAGCGGGATCACCGGTGAGCAGTTCTTC. Translated, it gives CASSEVISGITGEQFF.